This TCR beta chain was profiled in a study of regulatory T cells in long-lasting Graves disease. Notes on the study in general: Patients whose Graves' disease persisted exhibited lower TCR diversity than those newly diagnosed.

Building of the TCR beta libraries involved iRepertoire HTBI primers and Arm-PCR of CDR3 regions. TCRdb re-called the multiplex PCR reads through MiXCR, storing one row per CDR3 protein. The data hold a few hundred thousand distinct CDR3 sequences, with 12% observed a single time. The time point here: newly diagnosed GD, antithyroid drugs for less than 3 months. From PBMCs, RNA was extracted and then used to make the TCR library. In this sample, this clonotype turned up many times. Antigen specificity is unknown. The length of the CDR3 is 16 residues. Germline CDR1 DFQATT, CDR2 SNEGSKA (reference sequence). The V gene lost 0 bases and the J gene lost 2 bases, with 14 bases spanning the gap. This sample was shared with a second study, whose subject was T cells in Graves' hyperthyroidism and ophthalmopathy. That paper notes: A set of HTBI primers served as the primers for a first-round RT-PCR of the TCR CDR3.

Sequences were derived from peripheral blood mononuclear cells (PBMCs), sampled at new diagnosis, from a patient treated with antithyroid drugs. This clonotype was obtained from a young woman with Graves disease. The chain links TRBV20-1 to TRBJ2-1; unclear D gene. The CDR3: CSARDRVGSTYNEQFF. As DNA, the CDR3 is TGCAGTGCTAGAGATCGGGTCGGGTCAACCTACAATGAGCAGTTCTTC.